A selection of T cell receptor beta chains follows, all from one sample in a study of CD8+CD57+ T cells in acquired aplastic anemia. TCRdb reprocessed the reads with MiXCR, giving one entry per CDR3 protein. This sample has around 250,000 distinct CDR3 sequences, with approximately 82% found just once. Sequencing input: sorted CD4+, CD8+, or CD8+CD57+ T cells (not recorded which) from PBMCs. The receptors here all came from a human donor with aplastic anemia. Both conserved end residues are part of each CDR3. The D gene is left open where the match is weak. Size tells how often a clone was seen (once, few, many) or the class of an expanded clone, and some rows leave it out.

D gene	J gene	clone size	V gene	CDR3 DNA	CDR3 protein
TRBD1	TRBJ2-3	NA	TRBV7-8	TGTGCCACCAGTGACGGGACAGGGGTCGGAGCAGATACGCAGTATTTT	CATSDGTGVGADTQYF
NA	TRBJ2-7	NA	TRBV5-5	TGTGCCAGCAGTTTGGACTACGAGCAGTACTTC	CASSLDYEQYF
NA	TRBJ1-5	NA	TRBV20-1	TGCAGTGCTAGAGCACCCTTAACGGGACGTGATCCCCAGCATTTT	CSARAPLTGRDPQHF
NA	TRBJ2-7	NA	TRBV7-9	TGTGCCAGCAGCTTCCGAGGCCAGTCTAACTATCGCTACTTC	CASSFRGQSNYRYF
TRBD2	TRBJ2-1	few	TRBV7-6	TGTGCCAGCAGCCTAGCGGGAGTAGCCAATGAGCAGTTCCAGTTCTTC	CASSLAGVANEQFQFF
NA	TRBJ2-7	NA	TRBV19	TGTGCCAGTAGTATCAGGCATTTGAGGCAAGACTACGAGCAGTACTTC	CASSIRHLRQDYEQYF
TRBD1	TRBJ2-3	once	TRBV7-3	TGTGCCAGCAGCTTATCCCTCGACAGGGGGCTGACGCAGTATTTT	CASSLSLDRGLTQYF
NA	TRBJ2-3	NA	TRBV15	TGTGCCAGCGGGGAAGTAGCGAGAGATACGCAGTATTTT	CASGEVARDTQYF
NA	TRBJ2-1	NA	TRBV9	TGTGCCAGCAGCTTAGTGACCTGGGGCAATGGGCAGCTCTTC	CASSLVTWGNGQLF
NA	TRBJ1-1	NA	TRBV19	TGTGCCAGCAGCTTAGCTAGCACAGGCAACAATGAGCCGTGCTTT	CASSLASTGNNEPCF
NA	TRBJ2-5	NA	TRBV9	TGTGCCACCATCAGAGGCTGCCGGGACGGGCCCCTGTACTTC	CATIRGCRDGPLYF
NA	TRBJ1-4	many	TRBV7-9	TGTGCCAGCAGCTTCCTGATCGACACAACTAATGAAAAACTGTTTTTT	CASSFLIDTTNEKLFF
NA	TRBJ2-1	NA	TRBV7-9	TGTGCCAGCAGCGAGCCTGGCGCACACACAGATACGCAGCAGTTCTTC	CASSEPGAHTDTQQFF
NA	TRBJ1-2	NA	TRBV15	TGTGCCACCAGCAGCAATACTCAGCATGGGTCCACCTTC	CATSSNTQHGSTF
TRBD1	TRBJ2-5	few	TRBV7-2	TGTGCCAGCAGCTCGGACAGGGTTGAGACCCAGTACTTC	CASSSDRVETQYF
TRBD2	TRBJ2-7	NA	TRBV7-2	TGTGCCAGCAGGTCGGGGGGAGCACCCGATACGCACTTC	CASRSGGAPDTHF
NA	TRBJ1-5	once	TRBV5-4	TGTGCCAGCAGGTTTGGTAGGGGATATAGCAATCAGCCCCAGCATTTT	CASRFGRGYSNQPQHF
NA	TRBJ2-2	NA	TRBV2	TGTGCCAGCAGCCTAACTAGCAGGACCCACCCCGAGCAGCTGTTTTTT	CASSLTSRTHPEQLFF
NA	TRBJ1-6	NA	TRBV13	TGTGCCAGCAGCCATGGCAGGGGCAATTCACCCCTCCACTTT	CASSHGRGNSPLHF
NA	TRBJ1-3	NA	TRBV7-9	TGTGCCAGCAGCCCACGGGACACGAGCTCTGGAAACACCATATATTTT	CASSPRDTSSGNTIYF
TRBD2	TRBJ2-1	NA	TRBV11-2	TGTGCCAGCAGCCCCGGGGGGGTCCTCTCCTACAATGAGCAGTTCTTC	CASSPGGVLSYNEQFF
NA	TRBJ1-5	NA	TRBV7-3	TGTGCCAGCAGCTTAGAGGGAGGTTCGTCGCAGCCCCAGCATTTT	CASSLEGGSSQPQHF
NA	TRBJ1-1	NA	TRBV7-3	TGTGCCAGCAGCTTAGAGCTGACCGCGGTCGATGACGCTTTCTTT	CASSLELTAVDDAFF
NA	TRBJ2-1	few	TRBV5-1	TGCGCCAGCAGCTTGCGTTCGGACGATAAGCAGTTCTTC	CASSLRSDDKQFF
NA	TRBJ1-5	few	TRBV15	TGTGCCACCAGCACATACAGTTATAGCAATCAGCCCCAGCATTTT	CATSTYSYSNQPQHF
TRBD2	TRBJ2-1	once	TRBV7-9	TGTGCCAGCAGCTTTCAATGGGGGGGCGGGAGGCAGTACCAGTTCTTC	CASSFQWGGGRQYQFF
TRBD1	TRBJ1-1	NA	TRBV7-9	TGTGCCAGCAGCTTTGCTGGGGTCAAGGGGGCGGGGAACACTGAAGCTTTCTTT	CASSFAGVKGAGNTEAFF
NA	TRBJ1-2	NA	TRBV9	TGTGCCAGCAGCGGGAACGGGGTGATGTCGTATTGCTACACCTTC	CASSGNGVMSYCYTF